Listed here are 24 T cell receptor beta chains from one sample, sequenced in a study of tumor and adjacent non-tumor tissue in lung cancer. Three rounds of nested PCR, following a modified ARM-PCR protocol, produced the TCRbeta library. A single record per CDR3 protein comes from TCRdb applying MiXCR to the multiplex PCR reads. The sample gives approximately 120,000 distinct CDR3 sequences, more than 70% of which show up once; around 37% is in the top ten. The template was RNA from unsorted bulk tissue. Sequenced input: lung tumor tissue. These receptors were taken from a woman in her sixties with non-small cell lung cancer.

Turning to this clonotype: A junction end diverges from the germline sequence, so it may reflect a read error. V usage is TRBV11-2 and J usage is TRBJ2-3, with D hard to call. Germline V gene lookup returns CDR1 SGHAT and CDR2 FQNNGV. The CDR3 runs to 14 residues. Written as DNA, the CDR3 is TGTGCCAGCACCTTAGATCTGGTAACAGATACGAAGTATTTT. It translates to CASTLDLVTDTKYF.

Details on this clonotype: A read error is likely, as this CDR3 ends without the conserved phenylalanine or tryptophan. The V call is TRBV11-2, the J call TRBJ2-1; 8 positions match TRBD1. The germline CDR1 and CDR2 sequences are SGHAT and FQNNGV. The CDR3 spans 15 residues. CDR3 amino acids: CATSRSVTGDSEQFL. Written as DNA, the CDR3 is TGTGCCACCAGCCGATCCGTGACAGGGGACAGTGAGCAGTTCTTA.

With respect to this clonotype: This likely comes from a read error, as the CDR3 has no conserved phenylalanine or tryptophan at its end. The rearrangement uses TRBV4-3 and TRBJ1-2; weak D call: TRBD1 (6 bases). Germline V lookup: CDR1 LGHNA, CDR2 YSLEER. The germline V and J ends were trimmed by 0 bases and 3 bases, with 17 bases remaining between them. The CDR3 length is 17 residues. The CDR3, as DNA: TGCGCCAGCAGCCAAGAGACGAACAGGGTGTTTCACTATGGCTACACCCTC. Translating gives CASSQETNRVFHYGYTL.

The V gene is TRBV11-2, the J gene TRBJ2-5; maybe TRBD1 (6 bases). The germline V gene encodes CDR1 SGHAT and CDR2 FQNNGV. The CDR3 contains 14 residues. Trimming cost V 10 bases and J 7 bases, with 22 bases left between them. CDR3 bases: TGTGCCATCAGTCCACAGGGCGGTCATGGGACCCAGTACTTC. Translating it yields CAISPQGGHGTQYF.

V usage is TRBV6-5 and J usage is TRBJ2-7, with 8 bases matching TRBD2. This CDR3 is built from 15 residues. The V and J ends lost 2 bases and 7 bases, in that order; junction bases with no gene match: 10. The germline V gene has CDR1 MNHEY and CDR2 SVGAGI. Written as DNA, the CDR3 is TGTGCCAGCAGTTACCGAGCGGGGGATTCGGGGGAGCAGTACTTC. It translates to CASSYRAGDSGEQYF.

A note on this clonotype: The junction differs from germline at one of its ends, possibly a read error. CDR3 residues: CASGLSTGTAEEYF. CDR3 nucleotide sequence: TGTGCCAGCGGCTTATCGACCGGGACAGCCGAGGAGTACTTC. This chain uses TRBV11-2 with TRBJ2-7; TRBD1 matches at 7 bases. Germline V gene sequence: CDR1 SGHAT, CDR2 FQNNGV. CDR3 length: 14 amino acids.

About this clonotype: A read error may explain this, as a much larger clone is one base away. J is TRBJ1-1 and V is TRBV7-8; D not resolved. This CDR3 spans 13 amino acids. CDR1 and CDR2 (germline): SGHVS, FQNEAQ. In DNA, the CDR3 is TGTTCCAGCAGCTGGACGGAGAACACTGAAGCTTTCTTT. Its protein product is CSSSWTENTEAFF.

This clonotype has ten or more counts. This chain joins TRBV29-1 and TRBJ1-2; TRBD1 matches 8 bases. V dropped 4 bases and J dropped 8; count of bases not matched to a gene: 21. Looked up from germline, CDR1 is SQVTM and CDR2 is ANQGSEA. The CDR3 consists of 17 residues. The CDR3 loop is CSVAPPFAAGGVGGYTF. DNA of the CDR3: TGCAGCGTTGCCCCCCCCTTCGCTGCAGGGGGCGTCGGGGGCTACACCTTC.

This clonotype turned up a few times. This may be a read error: a much more frequent sequence differs by one nucleotide. The chain combines TRBV5-6 with TRBJ1-6; 12 bases agree with TRBD1. This CDR3 has 16 amino acids. Germline loops: CDR1 SGHDT, CDR2 YYEEEE. CDR3 bases: TGTACCAGCAGCTTGGGGACAGGGGGCAGGTATTCACCCCTCCACTTT. The encoded protein is CTSSLGTGGRYSPLHF.

This clonotype was counted only a few times. The rearrangement joins TRBV11-2 to TRBJ2-7; the D gene is possibly TRBD2 (5 bases). Germline assignment: CDR1 SGHAT and CDR2 FQNNGV. V shed 4 bases and J shed 3 bases, with 16 bases lying between them. The CDR3 has 15 residues. The CDR3 DNA is TGTGCCAGCAGCTACGGTACTAATGGGAGCTACGAGCAGTACTTC. Translating gives CASSYGTNGSYEQYF.

This clonotype has only a few counts. The J gene is TRBJ1-6, the V gene TRBV7-9, with D possibly matching TRBD1 (6 bases). The CDR3 is 14 amino acids. Trimming left V 1 base short and J 7 bases short, with 8 bases between. Germline V gene lookup returns CDR1 SEHNR and CDR2 FQNEAQ (reference sequence). The DNA for the CDR3 is TGTGCCAGCAGCTTAGGGGGGACAAATTCACCCCTCCACTTT. Protein sequence: CASSLGGTNSPLHF. Full variable domain (remainder filled in from reference TRBV7-9 and TRBJ1-6): DTGVSQNPRHKITKRGQNVTFRCDPISEHNRLYWYRQTLGQGPEFLTYFQNEAQLEKSRLLSDRFSAERPKGSFSTLEIQRTEQGDSAMYLCASSLGGTNSPLHFGNGTRLTVT.

For this clonotype: A much larger clone is a single base away; this may be a read error. The chain combines TRBV10-3 with TRBJ2-7, with TRBD1 as a possible D gene (6 bases). CDR1 and CDR2 from the germline V gene are ENHRY and SYGVKD. There are 13 residues in the CDR3. CDR3 amino acids: CTISWGQVGEQYF. CDR3 in DNA: TGTACCATCAGTTGGGGACAAGTGGGAGAGCAGTACTTC.

This clonotype is a singleton in its sample. The junction differs from germline at one of its ends, possibly a read error. The chain combines TRBV4-1 with TRBJ2-3; D is perhaps TRBD1 (6 bases). The CDR3 covers 15 residues. Germline CDR1 is MGHRA and CDR2 is YSYEKL. In DNA form, the CDR3 reads TGCGCCAGCAGCCCCCCAGGGGCGGGCAGAGATACGCGGTATTTT. Its translation is CASSPPGAGRDTRYF.

The V call is TRBV5-8, the J call TRBJ2-5, with 14 bases fitting TRBD2. The CDR3 contains 16 residues. V was pared by 4 bases and J by 1 base, with 3 bases of the junction left unmatched. From germline, CDR1 is SGHTS and CDR2 YDEGEE. CDR3: CASSQGLAGAQETQYF. The CDR3 DNA is TGTGCCAGCAGCCAGGGACTAGCGGGAGCCCAAGAGACCCAGTACTTC. The whole variable domain, filled in from reference TRBV5-8 and TRBJ2-5, reads EAGVTQSPTHLIKTRGQQATLRCSPISGHTSVYWYQQALGLGLQFLLWYDEGEERNRGNFPPRFSGRQFPNYSSELNVNALELEDSALYLCASSQGLAGAQETQYFGPGTRLLVL.

With respect to this clonotype: Germline and junction disagree at one end, which may indicate a read error. CDR3 coding DNA: TGCAGTACCCGTGTAGCAGTCGCAGATACGCGGTATTTT. Encoded protein: CSTRVAVADTRYF. V and J are TRBV20-1 and TRBJ2-3; the D is unclear. The length of the CDR3 is 13 residues. The germline V gene encodes CDR1 DFQATT and CDR2 SNEGSKA (reference sequence).

With regard to this clonotype: A single base separates this from a much larger clone, so it may be a read error. The chain links TRBV10-2 to TRBJ2-3; the D is unclear. V lost 7 bases and J 2 bases, leaving 10 bases between the germline ends. CDR3 length equals 13 residues. Germline values: CDR1 WSHSY, CDR2 SAAADI. CDR3 residues: CASIAPLTDTQYF. The CDR3 coding sequence is TGCGCCAGCATCGCTCCACTCACAGATACGCAGTATTTT.

The V call is TRBV7-2, the J call TRBJ2-1; either TRBD1 or TRBD2 may fit D (5 bases each). The CDR3 has 15 amino acids. V shed 4 bases and J shed 7 bases, with 17 bases lying between them. Germline-derived CDR1 and CDR2 are SGHTA and FQGNSA. Here the CDR3 DNA reads TGTGCCAGCAGCTCCGGGACCAGCGGCAGGAATGAGCAGTTCTTC. Its protein is CASSSGTSGRNEQFF.

A single count supports this clonotype. One end of the junction fails to match germline, which may point to a read error. The gene calls are TRBV4-3 and TRBJ2-5; the D gene is possibly TRBD1 (6 bases). The length of the CDR3 is 15 residues. CDR1 LGHNA and CDR2 YSLEER come from the germline V gene. CDR3 coding DNA: TGCGCCAGCAACCAAGGGGGTGAAGGGGTAGAGATCCAGTACTTC. As protein: CASNQGGEGVEIQYF.

Concerning this clonotype itself: A read error may explain this, as a much larger clone is one base away. This CDR3 is CSVEDRGEQFF. In nucleotides, the CDR3 is TGCAGCGTTGAAGATAGAGGTGAGCAGTTCTTC. The chain employs TRBV29-1 and TRBJ2-1; D unresolved. In germline, CDR1 is SQVTM, CDR2 ANQGSEA. V was clipped by 0 bases and J by 9 bases, with 6 bases between them. The CDR3 spans 11 residues.

The chain joins TRBV24-1 to TRBJ2-1; the match to TRBD1 covers 8 bases. With V trimmed by 5 bases and J by 10 bases, 3 bases remained unmatched. The CDR3 has 12 amino acids. Germline V gives CDR1 KGHDR, CDR2 SFDVKD. The chain's CDR3 is CATSADRDEQFF. In DNA form, the CDR3 reads TGTGCCACCAGTGCGGACAGGGACGAGCAGTTCTTC.

This clonotype was seen once. The genes are TRBV6-1 and TRBJ1-1; 7 bases agree with TRBD1. V gave up 9 bases and J gave up 1 base; unmatched junction bases: 8. From germline, CDR1 is MNHNS and CDR2 SASEGT. The CDR3 runs 14 residues. The CDR3 nucleotides read TGTGCCAGTAGGGGGCATCTATCGAACACTGAAGCTTTCTTT. It encodes CASRGHLSNTEAFF.

CDR3 sequence: CASSQGRDRPLYRSQPQHF. The CDR3 DNA reads TGTGCCAGCAGCCAAGGCCGGGATCGACCGCTTTATAGGAGTCAGCCCCAGCATTTT. The chain employs TRBV4-2 and TRBJ1-5; D ambiguous. The CDR3 is 19 amino acids. The V and J ends lost 1 base and 6 bases respectively, with 25 bases between them. Germline V gives CDR1 LGHNA, CDR2 YNFKEQ.

A note on this clonotype: With a much larger clone just one base away, this may be a read error. The V call is TRBV29-1, the J call TRBJ2-3; 9 bases line up with TRBD1. CDR1 and CDR2 (germline): SQVTM, ANQGSEA. The CDR3 runs 14 residues. Unmatched junction bases numbered 7, after V lost 6 bases and J lost 3 bases. CDR3 region: CSVRPGQGTDTQYF. The CDR3 DNA reads TGCAGCGTGAGACCGGGACAGGGAACAGATACGCAGTATTTT.

This chain joins TRBV5-4 and TRBJ1-2; TRBD1 might be the D (6 bases). CDR3 size: 15 residues. Trimming shortened V by 2 bases and J by 5 bases, and 16 bases separated the two germline ends. Germline CDR1 and CDR2: SGHNT and YYREEE (reference sequence). CDR3 in DNA: TGTGCCAGCAGCTTACAGGGTGGCGGGAGATATGGCTACACCTTC. Amino acid sequence: CASSLQGGGRYGYTF.